In its sample, the clone carrying this T cell receptor beta chain was seen many times. What it binds is not known. In patients aged 18 to 65, hyperthyroidism was newly diagnosed, with duration under 2 months. Isolation of PBMCs was performed on 8.5 to 10 ml fresh peripheral blood. The CDR3 totals 14 residues. Germline V gene lookup returns CDR1 SGHDT and CDR2 YYEEEE. Germline trimming cut 4 bases from V and 6 bases from J; bases unmatched to any gene: 5. TCR beta CDR3 sequences were amplified from RNA transcripts. During a first-round RT-PCR of the TCR CDR3, the HTBI primer set was used. TCRdb reprocessed the multiplex PCR reads via MiXCR and lists one record per CDR3 protein. The sample includes under 400,000 distinct CDR3 sequences, 15% to 20% of them seen just once. The sample belongs to a study of T cells in Graves' hyperthyroidism and ophthalmopathy. Across the study: Peripheral blood specimens were obtained at initial diagnosis, prior to any treatment. Regarding the study as a whole: Among thyroid clonotypes expanded above 0.001, most also appeared in blood.

Material for sequencing was blood. This chain links TRBV5-6 with TRBJ2-7; 12 nucleotides agree with TRBD1. The receptor comes from a woman aged 50 to 60 with Graves' hyperthyroidism. The CDR3 nucleotides are TGTGCCAGCAGCGTGGGACAGGGGGCCCTCGAGCAGTACTTC. This sequence encodes CASSVGQGALEQYF.